The 7 T cell receptor gamma chains listed next were all sequenced from one sample in a study of γδ T cells in repeated Plasmodium falciparum infection (dated by TCRdb to 2020 to 2022). For bulk TCR repertoire analysis, Vgamma9/Vdelta2+ and Vdelta2-negative gammadelta T cell populations were flow-sorted out of peripheral blood mononuclear cells. Libraries came from multiplex PCR. Sequenced on an Illumina MiSeq. Clones were re-identified by TCRdb from the public reads with CATT, and rows with the same DNA were merged. The sample table records about 30,000 gamma-chain clones; over 1.3% of these occur just once. Approximately 19% of the sample lies in the top ten. Sequencing was done on a sample of gamma-delta T cells from blood. These receptor sequences come from a pool of human donors (malaria-infected and uninfected, not separated).

Comments on this clone: This DNA translates differently at residue 10 from the TCRdb protein, which is that of a much larger clone; a read error is likely, and the protein shown is the DNA's own translation. The CDR3 protein is CATWDRNPDCKKLF. The CDR3 DNA sequence: TGTGCCACCTGGGATAGGAACCCCGATTGTAAGAAACTCTTT. The V and J genes are TRGV4 and TRGJ1 or TRGJ2. The J gene is absent in TCRdb and was assigned here via DNA matching to germline. The CDR3 extends over 14 amino acids. V trimming: 3 bases; J trimming: 9 bases; junction bases outside the gene matches: 14. Germline values: CDR1 EGSTGY, CDR2 YDSYTSSV.

In the case of this clone: It is likely a read error: a sequence one base away is far more abundant. The same CDR3 arises from other DNA sequences in this sample as well. The CDR3 loop reads CALWEVCGGGKLF. In DNA form, the CDR3 reads TGTGCTTTGTGGGAGGTCTGTGGGGGCGGGAAACTCTTT. The gene calls are TRGV9 and TRGJ1 or TRGJ2. The J gene, left out of TCRdb, was set here by checking the DNA against germline. The length of the CDR3 is 13 residues. Germline-derived CDR1 and CDR2 are GITISATS and ISYDGTV (reference sequence).

Regarding this clone: This sequence is one base from a far larger clone and is likely a read error. Other DNA sequences of this sample code for an identical CDR3. The rearrangement joins TRGV9 to TRGJ1 or TRGJ2. No J gene is reported in TCRdb; it was inferred here by comparing the DNA with germline. The CDR3 has 12 amino acids. Per the germline V gene, CDR1 is GITISATS and CDR2 is ISYDGTV (reference sequence). The DNA of the CDR3 is TGTGCCCTGTGGGAGATAACTCATAAGAAACTCTTT. Protein: CALWEITHKKLF.

A remark on this clone: The TCRdb protein comes from a much larger clone and disagrees with this DNA's translation at residue 9, likely due to a read error; the protein given here is derived from the DNA. This chain connects TRGV9 to TRGJP. TCRdb supplies no J gene; here it was assigned by aligning the nucleotide sequence to germline. CDR3 length equals 18 residues. Germline loops: CDR1 GITISATS, CDR2 ISYDGTV (reference sequence). V lost 3 bases, J lost 7 bases, and 12 bases stayed unmatched. The CDR3 nucleotides read TGTGCCTTGTGGGAGAACTACGCGGAGGAGTTGGGCAAAAAAATCAAGGTATTT. It codes for CALWENYAEELGKKIKVF.

A few counts support this clone. TCRdb has a much larger clone's protein, which differs at residue 15 from the translation of this DNA, likely because of a read error; what is shown is the protein translated from the DNA. TRGV9 is the V gene, and the J gene was not called. This CDR3 has 17 residues. Germline CDR1 reads GITISATS; CDR2 reads ISYDGTV (reference sequence). CDR3 DNA sequence: TGTGCCTTGTGGGAGGTCATGCAAGAGTTGGGCAAAAAAATCAGGGTATTT. As protein: CALWEVMQELGKKIRVF.

This clone was counted only a few times. A far larger clone is one base from this, pointing to a likely read error. This specimen includes other DNA sequences encoding the same CDR3. The rearrangement links TRGV9 to TRGJ1 or TRGJ2. TCRdb lists no J gene, so it was determined here by aligning the DNA to germline. The CDR3 is 15 amino acids. Germline V CDR1 and CDR2: GITISATS, ISYDGTV (reference sequence). V shed 5 bases, J shed 5 bases, and the junction held 15 bases outside the gene matches. The CDR3 here is CALWARATGHYKKLF. For the CDR3, the DNA is TGTGCCTTGTGGGCAAGAGCCACCGGACATTATAAGAAACTCTTT.

This clone was recorded at least ten times. TCRdb records a much larger clone's protein for this DNA, with a difference at residue 11 that likely arises from a read error; the protein given is the translation of the DNA. The gene calls are TRGV9 and TRGJ1 or TRGJ2. The J gene comes from matching the DNA to germline here; TCRdb lacks it. CDR3 length equals 14 residues. Germline lookup yields CDR1 GITISATS and CDR2 ISYDGTV (reference sequence). This CDR3 is CALWEPEDYYRKLF. DNA for the CDR3: TGTGCCTTGTGGGAGCCGGAGGATTATTATAGGAAACTCTTT.